What follows are 21 T cell receptor beta chains derived from one specimen sequenced in a study of graft-versus-host responses after intestinal transplantation. Assay used: immunoSEQ multiplex PCR; TCRdb lists only in-frame clones, some missing. The sample consists of about 98,000 clones, 80% to 85% of them appearing once. These receptors' targets are unknown. The sequenced sample was unstimulated CD8+ T cells sorted from spleen or lymph node cells, obtained before intestinal transplant. The receptors derive from a human donor who received an intestinal transplant.

This clone was recorded once. The V gene is TRBV2, the J gene TRBJ2-1; D may be TRBD1 or TRBD2 (6 bases each). Trimming left V 10 bases short and J 3 bases short, with 13 bases between. The germline gives CDR1 SNHLY, CDR2 FYNNEI. The CDR3 runs to 13 residues. In DNA form, the CDR3 reads TGTGCCACCGAGGGGGGCCTCTACAATGAGCAGTTCTTC. Protein: CATEGGLYNEQFF.

This chain uses TRBV5-4 with TRBJ2-7, with D possibly being TRBD1 or TRBD2 (5 bases each). V was shortened by 3 bases and J by 5 bases, with 12 bases between the two germline ends. CDR1 is SGHNT, CDR2 YYREEE, per germline (reference sequence). The CDR3 covers 13 residues. CDR3: CASSWGTFDEQYF. The CDR3 coding sequence is TGTGCCAGCAGCTGGGGGACCTTTGACGAGCAGTACTTC.

The sample holds a few counts of this clone. The chain couples TRBV27 to TRBJ2-3; D tentatively fits TRBD1 or TRBD2 (5 bases each). Trimming cost V 1 base and J 0 bases, with 11 bases left between them. Germline-derived CDR1 and CDR2 are MNHEY and SMNVEV (reference sequence). This CDR3 has 16 residues. Here the CDR3 DNA reads TGTGCCAGCAGTTTATTTGGGACGGGAAGCACAGATACGCAGTATTTT. Protein: CASSLFGTGSTDTQYF.

The chain has TRBV28 and TRBJ1-1, with 8 bases matching TRBD1. Germline CDR1 is MDHEN and CDR2 is SYDVKM. The CDR3 extends over 14 amino acids. V lost 4 bases and J lost 4; bases outside the gene matches: 5. CDR3 sequence: CASSSSRGRTEAFF. CDR3 in DNA: TGTGCCAGCAGTTCGTCCAGGGGGCGCACTGAAGCTTTCTTT.

In its sample, this clone was seen a few times. V usage is TRBV6-1 and J usage is TRBJ2-5; D ambiguous. With 3 bases removed from V and 5 bases from J, the gap between germline ends came to 13 bases. Germline loops: CDR1 MNHNS, CDR2 SASEGT. The CDR3 runs to 14 residues. The CDR3 DNA follows: TGTGCCAGCAGTGACCACGGGTGGTATGAGACCCAGTACTTC. Protein product: CASSDHGWYETQYF.

This clone was seen a handful of times. Given a far larger clone just one base away, this is likely a sequencing read error. V gene TRBV28 combines with J gene TRBJ2-5, with D perhaps matching TRBD1 (8 bases). CDR1 and CDR2 from the germline V gene are MDHEN and SYDVKM. Between the trimmed V and J ends, which lost 2 bases and 1 base, there was a span of 23 bases. This CDR3 spans 19 amino acids. As DNA, the CDR3 is TGTGCCAGCAGTTTAGGGATACAGGGGGGGGGCCAGGTCCAAGAGACCCAGTACTTC. Amino acids: CASSLGIQGGGQVQETQYF.

V usage is TRBV12-5 and J usage is TRBJ1-4; 11 bases are shared with TRBD1. After removal of 3 bases from V and 7 bases from J, the junction contained 10 bases not matched to a gene. Germline values: CDR1 LGHNT, CDR2 FRNRAP. The CDR3 is made up of 17 amino acids. This CDR3 is CASGFVLPGQGGEKLFF. CDR3 DNA sequence: TGTGCTAGTGGTTTCGTACTCCCGGGACAGGGGGGTGAAAAACTGTTTTTT.

The chain links TRBV4-3 to TRBJ2-7; tentatively, D is TRBD1 (5 bases). V was clipped by 0 bases and J by 6 bases, with 15 bases between them. The CDR3 consists of 15 residues. Germline V gene data show CDR1 as LGHNA and CDR2 as YSLEER. The CDR3 is CASSQDPQGFGEQYF. CDR3 in DNA: TGCGCCAGCAGCCAAGATCCGCAGGGATTTGGCGAGCAGTACTTC.

The chain employs TRBV5-4 and TRBJ2-3; possibly TRBD1 for D (5 bases). Looked up from germline, CDR1 is SGHNT and CDR2 is YYREEE (reference sequence). The V gene lost 0 bases and the J gene lost 0 bases, with 14 bases spanning the gap. This CDR3 comprises 17 residues. The CDR3 coding sequence is TGTGCCAGCAGCTTGGGGATCCAGACAGTTAGCACAGATACGCAGTATTTT. Its protein product is CASSLGIQTVSTDTQYF.

The genes are TRBV5-1 and TRBJ1-4, with TRBD1 identical over 7 bases. V lost 0 bases and J lost 1; bases outside the gene matches: 12. This CDR3 is 19 amino acids long. From germline, CDR1 is SGHRS and CDR2 YFSETQ. In DNA, the CDR3 is TGCGCCAGCAGCTTGGCCCCAGGGGGGTATATTAGAACTAATGAAAAACTGTTTTTT. Protein: CASSLAPGGYIRTNEKLFF.

This clone was observed a handful of times. This chain links TRBV11-2 with TRBJ2-1; 12 nucleotides agree with TRBD2. With 4 bases clipped from V and 9 bases from J, the junction kept 7 bases outside the gene matches. Per the germline V gene, CDR1 is SGHAT and CDR2 is FQNNGV. CDR3 length equals 15 residues. CDR3 sequence reads: CASSSLAGGPSEQFF. In nucleotides, the CDR3 is TGTGCCAGCAGCTCTCTAGCGGGGGGGCCTAGTGAGCAGTTCTTC.

This clone was observed a handful of times. The chain links TRBV19 to TRBJ2-1, with D possibly being TRBD2 (5 bases). CDR1 is LNHDA, CDR2 SQIVND, per germline (reference sequence). Trimming removed 7 bases from V and 2 bases from J, with 12 bases in between. The CDR3 has 14 residues. Written as DNA, the CDR3 is TGTGCCAGTACCGCCGGGAATGCCTACAATGAGCAGTTCTTC. Encoded protein: CASTAGNAYNEQFF.

This chain links TRBV6-4 with TRBJ2-1; D might be TRBD1 (5 bases). CDR3 length: 14 residues. Germline assignment: CDR1 MRHNA and CDR2 SNTAGT. The V end was cut by 3 bases, the J end by 6 bases, with 12 bases between. CDR3 residues: CASSEFDSPNEQFF. CDR3 sequence (DNA): TGTGCCAGCAGTGAATTCGACAGCCCCAATGAGCAGTTCTTC.

This chain links TRBV5-6 with TRBJ1-3; D not resolved. The CDR3 totals 15 residues. Germline V CDR1 and CDR2: SGHDT, YYEEEE. Trimming stripped 2 bases from V and 0 bases from J, with 9 bases between. As DNA, the CDR3 is TGTGCCAGCAGCTTATCTGCGGACTCTGGAAACACCATATATTTT. Translating gives CASSLSADSGNTIYF.

Details on this clone: Within the sample, other DNA sequences also encode this same CDR3. The chain has TRBV11-3 and TRBJ2-3; 13 bases match TRBD2. Germline V lookup: CDR1 SGHNT, CDR2 YENEEA. The V gene end was trimmed by 6 bases and the J gene end by 0 bases; junction bases not matched to a gene: 15. This CDR3 contains 20 residues. The CDR3 region has the DNA TGTGCCAGCAGTTCGACCGGGACTAGCGGGGAACGCCCTAGCACAGATACGCAGTATTTT. Translating it yields CASSSTGTSGERPSTDTQYF.

The V and J genes are TRBV28 and TRBJ2-7, with TRBD2 matching over 11 bases. Germline-derived CDR1 and CDR2 are MDHEN and SYDVKM. There are 16 residues in the CDR3. The J segment lost 2 bases and the V segment lost 4 bases, leaving 7 bases of the junction unmatched. CDR3 nucleotides: TGTGCCAGCAGTTCGGTGACTAGCGGGACGCCCTACGAGCAGTACTTC. It codes for CASSSVTSGTPYEQYF.

This clone appeared a few times. The chain joins TRBV7-7 to TRBJ2-5; 10 bases are a match to TRBD2. The J segment lost 5 bases and the V segment lost 7 bases, leaving 10 bases of the junction unmatched. In germline, CDR1 is SSHAT, CDR2 FNYEAQ (reference sequence). The CDR3 totals 15 residues. CDR3 nucleotides: TGTGCCAGCACCCGAGGAGCGGGGGGGCCTGAGACCCAGTACTTC. It encodes CASTRGAGGPETQYF.

CDR3 region: CASSERSGYSPLHF. In DNA form, the CDR3 reads TGTGCCAGCAGTGAACGGTCAGGGTATTCACCCCTCCACTTT. V usage is TRBV2 and J usage is TRBJ1-6, with a weak D call TRBD1 (5 bases). The CDR3 totals 14 residues. The ends were cut back, 2 bases at V and 8 bases at J, with 10 bases in the middle. CDR1 and CDR2 from the germline V gene are SNHLY and FYNNEI.

This clone was found a few times. The rearrangement uses TRBV6-5 and TRBJ2-7, with 13 nucleotides matching TRBD2. In germline, CDR1 is MNHEY, CDR2 SVGAGI. CDR3 size: 14 residues. V lost 7 bases and J lost 6; bases outside the gene matches: 6. The CDR3 sequence: CASTTLAGGSEQYF. The CDR3 bases are TGTGCCAGCACCACACTAGCGGGGGGGTCCGAGCAGTACTTC.

The CDR3 nucleotides read TGTGCCAGCAGCTTAGTCCCGCCCCGGCAGCCCTTCTACGAGCAGTACTTC. This sequence encodes CASSLVPPRQPFYEQYF. This chain joins TRBV7-9 and TRBJ2-7; D not certain. Germline V gives CDR1 SEHNR, CDR2 FQNEAQ (reference sequence). The CDR3 sequence is 17 residues long. Trimming removed 1 base from V and 3 bases from J, with 19 bases in between. The full variable domain, rest sourced from reference TRBV7-9 and TRBJ2-7, is DTGVSQNPRHKITKRGQNVTFRCDPISEHNRLYWYRQTLGQGPEFLTYFQNEAQLEKSRLLSDRFSAERPKGSFSTLEIQRTEQGDSAMYLCASSLVPPRQPFYEQYFGPGTRLTVT.

The chain is built from TRBV6-5 and TRBJ2-3, with 8 nucleotides matching TRBD2. V trimming: 1 base; J trimming: 1 base; junction bases outside the gene matches: 4. Germline V gene sequence: CDR1 MNHEY, CDR2 SVGAGI. The CDR3 runs 16 residues. CDR3 bases: TGTGCCAGCAGTTACTACGGGAGGGCCGGCACAGATACGCAGTATTTT. Residues: CASSYYGRAGTDTQYF.